The clone carrying this TCR beta chain was seen only a few times. Its antigen remains unidentified. This sample is part of a study of identical twins. Study conclusions and caveats: In cord blood, abundant beta clonotypes had fewer insertions; memory showed no trend. Out-of-frame beta chain sequences displayed weaker excess sharing between twins. Within twin pairs, the out-of-frame alpha sequences they shared showed excess low generation probability.

This CDR3 has 12 residues. V dropped 5 bases and J dropped 11; count of bases not matched to a gene: 6. In germline, CDR1 is SSHAT, CDR2 FNYEAQ (reference sequence). cDNA molecules carried unique molecular identifiers, and template switching added a universal primer site. TCRdb independently ran MiXCR on the 5' RACE reads; one entry per CDR3 protein. There are hundreds of thousands of distinct CDR3 sequences in the sample; 5.5% to 7% occur only once, and roughly 3.6% lies in the top ten. These data also featured in a second study, about yellow fever vaccine responses in identical twins.

The clonotype comes from a woman under 30 in good health. Sequencing used memory (CD45RO+) T cells sorted from blood. The rearrangement links TRBV7-7 to TRBJ2-1; TRBD1 matches 7 bases. The CDR3 spells CASSARQGQQFF. The CDR3 DNA is TGTGCCAGCAGCGCACGACAGGGACAGCAGTTCTTC.